These 8 T cell receptor beta chains were sequenced from one sample in a study of PD-1 blockade in classical Hodgkin lymphoma. All patients experienced relapse after autologous stem cell transplantation, and brentuximab vedotin exposure was variable. Sequencing used immunoSEQ multiplex PCR; TCRdb keeps in-frame clones, though not all of them. The sample carries some 18,000 clones, roughly 80% recorded once. Sample: peripheral blood mononuclear cells (PBMCs), taken before the second cycle of nivolumab. The origin of the receptors is a human donor with classical Hodgkin lymphoma.

This clone showed up just a few times. V usage is TRBV7-3 and J usage is TRBJ2-6; D uncertain. Germline CDR1 is SGHTA and CDR2 is FQGTGA. Trimming removed 7 bases from V and 0 bases from J, with 16 bases in between. The CDR3 sequence is 17 residues long. CDR3 sequence reads: CASTWAGSASGANVLTF. The DNA of the CDR3 is TGTGCCAGCACCTGGGCAGGTTCTGCCTCTGGGGCCAACGTCCTGACTTTC. Variable domain in full (rest from reference TRBV7-3 and TRBJ2-6): GAGVSQTPSNKVTEKGKYVELRCDPISGHTALYWYRQSLGQGPEFLIYFQGTGAADDSGLPNDRFFAVRPEGSVSTLKIQRTERGDSAVYLCASTWAGSASGANVLTFGAGSRLTVL.

V is TRBV6-6 and J is TRBJ1-1; 9 bases agree with TRBD1. There are 14 residues in the CDR3. Looked up from germline, CDR1 is MNHNY and CDR2 is SVGAGI (reference sequence). J gave up 1 base and V 6 bases, and 3 bases lay outside the gene matches. CDR3 nucleotide sequence: TGTGCCAGCAGGCGGACAGGGGAGAACACTGAAGCTTTCTTT. Encoded protein: CASRRTGENTEAFF.

V and J are TRBV28 and TRBJ2-6; 8 bases map to TRBD1. This CDR3 region has 17 residues. Unmatched junction bases numbered 7, after V lost 6 bases and J lost 0 bases. Germline V lookup: CDR1 MDHEN, CDR2 SYDVKM. The CDR3 sequence: CASSPTGEISGANVLTF. The CDR3, as DNA: TGTGCCAGCAGCCCGACAGGGGAAATCTCTGGGGCCAACGTCCTGACTTTC. Based on the CDR3 plus reference TRBV28 and TRBJ2-6, the full variable domain is DVKVTQSSRYLVKRTGEKVFLECVQDMDHENMFWYRQDPGLGLRLIYFSYDVKMKEKGDIPEGYSVSREKKERFSLILESASTNQTSMYLCASSPTGEISGANVLTFGAGSRLTVL.

DNA for the CDR3: TGTGCCAGTAGTAAGGTCTCAGATACGCAGTATTTT. Encoded protein: CASSKVSDTQYF. The V call is TRBV19, the J call TRBJ2-3; D remains ambiguous. Trimming stripped 4 bases from V and 4 bases from J, with 6 bases between. The CDR3 contains 12 residues. Germline loops: CDR1 LNHDA, CDR2 SQIVND (reference sequence).

This clone was detected only once. This chain connects TRBV27 to TRBJ2-2; D is uncertain. Between the trimmed V and J ends, which lost 1 base and 1 base, there was a span of 4 bases. Germline CDR1 reads MNHEY; CDR2 reads SMNVEV (reference sequence). This CDR3 contains 14 residues. The CDR3 DNA reads as TGTGCCAGCAGTTTATACAGGAACACCGGGGAGCTGTTTTTT. Its translation: CASSLYRNTGELFF.

This chain connects TRBV15 to TRBJ1-6; 8 bases fit TRBD1. V gave up 2 bases and J gave up 11 bases; unmatched junction bases: 14. This CDR3 comprises 17 residues. Germline V gene sequence: CDR1 LNHNV, CDR2 YYDKDF (reference sequence). For the CDR3, the DNA is TGTGCCACCAGCAGACCTCGACAGGGGAAGACGATTGCACCCCTCCACTTT. Translation: CATSRPRQGKTIAPLHF. The variable domain in full, with the rest retrieved from reference TRBV15 and TRBJ1-6, is DAMVIQNPRYQVTQFGKPVTLSCSQTLNHNVMYWYQQKSSQAPKLLFHYYDKDFNNEADTPDNFQSRRPNTSFCFLDIRSPGLGDTAMYLCATSRPRQGKTIAPLHFGNGTRLTVT.

The rearrangement uses TRBV9 and TRBJ1-6, with D possibly TRBD1 on 6 matching bases. The germline V and J ends were trimmed by 5 bases and 10 bases, with 13 bases remaining between them. This CDR3 is built from 13 residues. Germline-derived CDR1 and CDR2 are SGDLS and YYNGEE. CDR3 DNA: TGTGCCAGCAGTCAAACAGGGTTATCACCCCTCCACTTT. Amino acids: CASSQTGLSPLHF. Looking up the rest from reference TRBV9 and TRBJ1-6 gives the full variable domain: DSGVTQTPKHLITATGQRVTLRCSPRSGDLSVYWYQQSLDQGLQFLIQYYNGEERAKGNILERFSAQQFPDLHSELNLSSLELGDSALYFCASSQTGLSPLHFGNGTRLTVT.

V is TRBV10-3 and J is TRBJ1-2; tentatively, D is TRBD1 (5 bases). Germline V gene sequence: CDR1 ENHRY, CDR2 SYGVKD. Trimming cost V 6 bases and J 6 bases, with 11 bases left between them. The CDR3 totals 12 residues. The CDR3 coding sequence is TGTGCCATCAGAACACAGGTGAATGGCTACACCTTC. Translating gives CAIRTQVNGYTF.